This T cell receptor (beta chain) is drawn from a study of cytotoxic CD8 clonotypes in ibrutinib-treated CLL. CDR3 length: 15 residues. The V gene's germline CDR1 is SGDLS and CDR2 YYNGEE. V was shortened by 4 bases and J by 8 bases, with 19 bases between the two germline ends. The method was immunoSEQ multiplex PCR; TCRdb's version includes in-frame clones alone and lacks a portion of them. The table lists about 130,000 clones, 75% to 90% of them singletons. The material sequenced was PBMCs, taken after 24 months of ibrutinib treatment. This receptor was taken from a human donor with chronic lymphocytic leukemia. The chain employs TRBV9 and TRBJ2-1, with D unresolved. In nucleotides, the CDR3 is TGTGCCAGCAGCCCCCCGCCGCCAATATTTTATGAGCAGTTCTTC. Encoded protein: CASSPPPPIFYEQFF.